The 28 T cell receptor beta chains listed next were all sequenced from one sample in a study of T cells in Graves' hyperthyroidism and ophthalmopathy. Researchers took RNA transcripts and amplified the TCR beta CDR3 regions from them. The TCR CDR3 first-round RT-PCR relied on the HTBI primer set. TCRdb redid the calling of the multiplex PCR reads with MiXCR, one entry per CDR3 protein. Altogether fewer than 650,000 distinct CDR3 sequences are present, approximately 15% being singletons, with the ten largest covering over 11%. Sequenced input: blood. The receptors originated from a woman in her thirties or forties with Graves' hyperthyroidism.

This clonotype was observed at least ten times. V and J are TRBV7-8 and TRBJ2-7; 7 positions agree with TRBD2. CDR1 is SGHVS and CDR2 is FQNEAQ in the germline V gene. V was pared by 2 bases and J by 4 bases, with 8 bases of the junction left unmatched. The CDR3 covers 15 residues. The CDR3 protein is CASSLFGGGPYEQYF. CDR3 DNA: TGTGCCAGCAGCTTATTCGGGGGAGGGCCTTACGAGCAGTACTTC.

This clonotype appeared many times. The chain couples TRBV7-9 to TRBJ2-5; D is unclear. Trimming shortened V by 1 base and J by 5 bases, and 8 bases separated the two germline ends. This CDR3 contains 13 residues. Looked up from germline, CDR1 is SEHNR and CDR2 is FQNEAQ (reference sequence). In DNA form, the CDR3 reads TGTGCCAGCAGCTTAGTGACCAGGGAGACCCAGTACTTC. Translation: CASSLVTRETQYF. The full variable domain, rest sourced from reference TRBV7-9 and TRBJ2-5, is DTGVSQNPRHKITKRGQNVTFRCDPISEHNRLYWYRQTLGQGPEFLTYFQNEAQLEKSRLLSDRFSAERPKGSFSTLEIQRTEQGDSAMYLCASSLVTRETQYFGPGTRLLVL.

This clonotype was recorded at least ten times. The chain employs TRBV18 and TRBJ2-3; 9 bases align to TRBD1. Germline CDR1 is KGHSH and CDR2 is LQKENI. The CDR3 runs 14 residues. Unmatched junction bases numbered 3, after V lost 3 bases and J lost 5 bases. The CDR3 sequence is CASSPDRGEDTQYF. As DNA, the CDR3 is TGTGCCAGCTCACCGGACAGGGGTGAAGATACGCAGTATTTT.

About this clonotype: One end of the junction varies from germline; a read error may be responsible. The chain is built from TRBV12-3 or TRBV12-4 and TRBJ1-3; D is undetermined. CDR3 size: 14 residues. CDR3 nucleotides: TGTGCCAGCACTTTAATCCGCTCTGGAAACACCATATATTTT. Protein sequence: CASTLIRSGNTIYF.

This rearrangement joins TRBV28 to TRBJ2-7; 15 bases are a match to TRBD2. Germline loops: CDR1 MDHEN, CDR2 SYDVKM. This CDR3 comprises 16 residues. V lost 5 bases and J lost 4; bases outside the gene matches: 6. CDR3 sequence reads: CASSPYGTSGRYEQYF. In DNA, the CDR3 is TGTGCCAGCAGTCCCTACGGGACTAGCGGGAGGTACGAGCAGTACTTC.

The rearrangement links TRBV2 to TRBJ2-5; D unclear. Deletions cut 6 bases from V and 3 bases from J, with 5 bases between. The CDR3 extends over 11 amino acids. Germline CDR1 reads SNHLY; CDR2 reads FYNNEI. CDR3: CASRYEETQYF. The CDR3 DNA is TGTGCCAGCAGGTACGAAGAGACCCAGTACTTC. The full variable domain, rest sourced from reference TRBV2 and TRBJ2-5, is EPEVTQTPSHQVTQMGQEVILRCVPISNHLYFYWYRQILGQKVEFLVSFYNNEISEKSEIFDDQFSVERPDGSNFTLKIRSTKLEDSAMYFCASRYEETQYFGPGTRLLVL.

This clonotype was detected ten times or more. V usage is TRBV7-2 and J usage is TRBJ2-5; 7 positions match TRBD1. Germline CDR1 is SGHTA and CDR2 is FQGNSA. V was pared by 6 bases and J by 2 bases, with 6 bases of the junction left unmatched. The CDR3 spans 14 residues. The CDR3 DNA is TGTGCCAGCAGTCCTCGCAGGGGGCAAGAGACCCAGTACTTC. Residues: CASSPRRGQETQYF.

This clonotype appeared a single time. This rearrangement joins TRBV2 to TRBJ2-5; D is ambiguous. The last part of the DNA fits TRBJ2-1 better; the J call may be wrong. The germline V gene has CDR1 SNHLY and CDR2 FYNNEI. This CDR3 is 13 amino acids long. This chain's CDR3 is CASSVGNKETQFF. DNA of the CDR3: TGTGCCAGCAGTGTCGGCAACAAAGAGACCCAGTTCTTC.

The sample holds one count of this clonotype. No conserved phenylalanine or tryptophan ends this CDR3, so it is likely a read error. This chain joins TRBV5-1 and TRBJ2-7, with a weak D call TRBD2 (5 bases). The CDR3 covers 13 residues. V lost 0 bases, J lost 3 bases, and 7 bases lay in between. Germline V gene data show CDR1 as SGHRS and CDR2 as YFSETQ. The CDR3 reads CASSLAEGYEQYL. The CDR3 region has the DNA TGCGCCAGCAGCTTGGCCGAGGGCTACGAGCAGTACCTC.

CDR3: CASSQTKNEKLFF. Here the CDR3 DNA reads TGTGCCAGCAGCCAAACGAAGAATGAAAAACTGTTTTTT. V and J are TRBV4-2 and TRBJ1-4; no clear D. Germline assignment: CDR1 LGHNA and CDR2 YNFKEQ. Trimming shortened V by 2 bases and J by 5 bases, and 6 bases separated the two germline ends. This CDR3 spans 13 amino acids.

This clonotype has a handful of counts. The rearrangement links TRBV11-2 to TRBJ1-1; D not resolved. The V and J ends lost 5 bases and 3 bases respectively, with 16 bases between them. Germline CDR1 and CDR2: SGHAT and FQNNGV. CDR3 length: 15 amino acids. The DNA of the CDR3 is TGTGCCAGCAGCGGATGGTCTGAGCGGTACACTGAAGCTTTCTTT. Translating it yields CASSGWSERYTEAFF.

The chain joins TRBV7-2 to TRBJ1-5; D not resolved. The length of the CDR3 is 14 residues. Germline values: CDR1 SGHTA, CDR2 FQGNSA. With 4 bases removed from V and 4 bases from J, the gap between germline ends came to 11 bases. CDR3 nucleotides: TGTGCCAGCAGCTGGGGAGGAACGAATCAGCCCCAGCATTTT. Translating it yields CASSWGGTNQPQHF.

This clonotype occurred a few times. The chain joins TRBV18 to TRBJ2-1; no clear D. The V end was cut by 3 bases, the J end by 5 bases, with 11 bases between. The CDR3 sequence is 14 residues long. CDR1 is KGHSH, CDR2 LQKENI, per germline. CDR3 in DNA: TGTGCCAGCTCACCGATCTCAACTGACAATGAGCAGTTCTTC. This encodes CASSPISTDNEQFF.

This rearrangement joins TRBV24-1 to TRBJ2-6; D remains unclear. V lost 5 bases to trimming and J lost 1 base, with 8 bases between them. CDR1 KGHDR and CDR2 SFDVKD come from the germline V gene. CDR3 length: 15 residues. CDR3 region: CATSGAGSGANVLTF. The CDR3 DNA reads TGTGCCACCAGTGGGGCTGGATCTGGGGCCAACGTCCTGACTTTC.

This chain joins TRBV15 and TRBJ2-2; maybe TRBD2 (6 bases). This CDR3 has 13 amino acids. V lost 8 bases to trimming and J lost 3 bases, with 10 bases between them. Germline CDR1 is LNHNV and CDR2 is YYDKDF (reference sequence). The CDR3, as DNA: TGTGCCACCGCGGAGGGATACACCGGGGAGCTGTTTTTT. Protein: CATAEGYTGELFF.

This clonotype was seen at least ten times. The chain carries TRBV7-2 and TRBJ2-4; D may be TRBD1 (5 bases). Germline V CDR1 and CDR2: SGHTA, FQGNSA. V lost 0 bases and J 4 bases, leaving 10 bases between the germline ends. This CDR3 contains 15 residues. CDR3 sequence (DNA): TGTGCCAGCAGCTTAGCGCGTGACAGTAAAAACATTCAGTACTTC. Encoded protein: CASSLARDSKNIQYF.

This clonotype was counted ten times or more. Here the CDR3 DNA reads TGTGCCACCAGCAGACGTCCGAACCGGGTTAACTCTAACTATGGCTACACCTTC. It translates to CATSRRPNRVNSNYGYTF. The rearrangement uses TRBV15 and TRBJ1-2, with D unclear. The CDR3 spans 18 residues. Germline V gene data show CDR1 as LNHNV and CDR2 as YYDKDF (reference sequence). Trimming stripped 2 bases from V and 0 bases from J, with 19 bases between. The whole variable domain, filled in from reference TRBV15 and TRBJ1-2, reads DAMVIQNPRYQVTQFGKPVTLSCSQTLNHNVMYWYQQKSSQAPKLLFHYYDKDFNNEADTPDNFQSRRPNTSFCFLDIRSPGLGDTAMYLCATSRRPNRVNSNYGYTFGSGTRLTVV.

This clonotype was observed at least ten times. The chain recombines TRBV19 with TRBJ2-5, with D possibly matching TRBD1 (6 bases). The CDR3 contains 15 residues. V was trimmed by 1 base and J by 0 bases, leaving 9 bases between them. Germline V lookup: CDR1 LNHDA, CDR2 SQIVND (reference sequence). The CDR3 spells CASSIGDRNQETQYF. The DNA of the CDR3 is TGTGCCAGTAGTATAGGCGACAGGAACCAAGAGACCCAGTACTTC.

This clonotype was counted many times. The rearrangement links TRBV28 to TRBJ1-2, with TRBD1 as a possible D gene (5 bases). The CDR3 extends over 12 amino acids. CDR1 and CDR2 from the germline V gene are MDHEN and SYDVKM. V was cut by 9 bases and J by 7 bases, with 15 bases left in between. CDR3 region: CASSQGYGGYTF. The CDR3 DNA is TGTGCCAGTAGCCAGGGATATGGTGGCTACACCTTC.

This clonotype has a count of ten or more. This chain connects TRBV15 to TRBJ2-2; 7 bases are a match to TRBD2. CDR3 length: 15 amino acids. V was pared by 1 base and J by 6 bases, with 5 bases of the junction left unmatched. In germline, CDR1 is LNHNV, CDR2 YYDKDF (reference sequence). CDR3: CATSRGGLSSGELFF. The CDR3 DNA follows: TGTGCCACCAGCAGAGGGGGACTAAGTTCCGGGGAGCTGTTTTTT.

This clonotype was counted ten times or more. V gene TRBV3-1 combines with J gene TRBJ2-2, with D perhaps matching TRBD1 or TRBD2 (5 bases each). Per the germline V gene, CDR1 is LGHDT and CDR2 is YNNKEL (reference sequence). V was clipped by 4 bases and J by 1 base, with 10 bases between them. This CDR3 contains 15 residues. The CDR3 is CASSPVRGNTGELFF. CDR3 nucleotides: TGTGCCAGCAGCCCAGTGAGGGGGAACACCGGGGAGCTGTTTTTT.

There are many counts of this clonotype. The rearrangement joins TRBV20-1 to TRBJ2-7, with D possibly being TRBD1 (5 bases). Trimming removed 0 bases at V and 1 base at J, with 7 bases between. The germline V gene has CDR1 DFQATT and CDR2 SNEGSKA (reference sequence). The CDR3 runs to 13 residues. This chain's CDR3 is CSAREPGSYEQYF. The CDR3 DNA follows: TGCAGTGCTAGAGAGCCAGGGTCCTACGAGCAGTACTTC.

This clonotype was counted at least ten times. The chain is built from TRBV24-1 and TRBJ1-1, with 8 bases that match TRBD1. CDR3 length: 15 residues. After removal of 2 bases from V and 5 bases from J, the junction contained 6 bases not matched to a gene. Per the germline V gene, CDR1 is KGHDR and CDR2 is SFDVKD. The CDR3 loop is CATSDSGQGTTEAFF. In nucleotides, the CDR3 is TGTGCCACCAGTGATTCTGGACAGGGAACGACTGAAGCTTTCTTT.

At least ten counts were recorded for this clonotype. Written as DNA, the CDR3 is TGTGCCAGCAGCCAGGACAAGAGAGCACAGCATTTT. It codes for CASSQDKRAQHF. The chain couples TRBV11-2 to TRBJ1-5, with D maybe TRBD1 (5 bases). The CDR3 extends over 12 amino acids. In germline, CDR1 is SGHAT, CDR2 FQNNGV. The germline V and J ends were trimmed by 5 bases and 13 bases, with 15 bases remaining between them.

This clonotype was seen at least ten times. Germline and junction disagree at one end, which may indicate a read error. This chain uses TRBV2 with TRBJ2-1; 8 nucleotides align to TRBD2. The length of the CDR3 is 12 residues. Germline assignment: CDR1 SNHLY and CDR2 FYNNEI. In DNA, the CDR3 is TGTGTCAGCGGGAGTTTGAGTAATGAGCAGTTCTTC. This gives the protein CVSGSLSNEQFF.

This clonotype has a count of ten or more. The chain carries TRBV5-1 and TRBJ1-1; D possibly corresponds to TRBD1 (6 bases). This CDR3 comprises 15 residues. Trimming stripped 3 bases from V and 0 bases from J, with 12 bases between. Germline CDR1 and CDR2: SGHRS and YFSETQ. The chain's CDR3 is CASSSLDSMNTEAFF. For the CDR3, the DNA is TGCGCCAGCAGCTCCCTGGACAGCATGAACACTGAAGCTTTCTTT. Full variable domain (outside the CDR3, taken from reference TRBV5-1 and TRBJ1-1): KAGVTQTPRYLIKTRGQQVTLSCSPISGHRSVSWYQQTPGQGLQFLFEYFSETQRNKGNFPGRFSGRQFSNSRSEMNVSTLELGDSALYLCASSSLDSMNTEAFFGQGTRLTVV.

This clonotype was observed a handful of times. This sequence joins TRBV6-5 and TRBJ1-3; weak D call: TRBD1 (6 bases). Trimming removed 0 bases from V and 0 bases from J, with 6 bases in between. The CDR3 contains 15 residues. CDR1 is MNHEY, CDR2 SVGAGI, per germline. Here the CDR3 DNA reads TGTGCCAGCAGTTACTCAGGGGGCTCTGGAAACACCATATATTTT. It codes for CASSYSGGSGNTIYF.

Ten or more counts support this clonotype. The V gene is TRBV11-2, the J gene TRBJ1-2, with D possibly matching TRBD1 (5 bases). The germline V gene has CDR1 SGHAT and CDR2 FQNNGV. The V and J ends lost 7 bases and 4 bases respectively, with 19 bases between them. The CDR3 has 15 amino acids. CDR3 coding DNA: TGTGCCAGCACCAAGGGGTTCGGAGTGAGCTATGGCTACACCTTC. Translating gives CASTKGFGVSYGYTF.